This T cell receptor (beta chain) was sequenced during a study of blood T cells in healthy people across ages (dated by TCRdb to between 2014 and 2017). Study-wide context: In model experiments, template switching captured roughly one uniquely barcoded TCR beta cDNA molecule for every two T cells. The study analyzed two additional independent replicas of 1 million unique cDNA reads from the same blood draw for two donors, one aged 18 to 29 and one aged 80 or older. The donors were divided into four age groups: young (average approximately 17 years), middle-aged (about 40), aged (around 67) and long-lived (about 90). To avoid experimental bias, donors of different ages were randomly spread across the sequencing lanes. To track age-related changes in TCR beta repertoire diversity, the study relied on deep sequencing normalized with unique cDNA molecular identifiers. Summary of the overall study and its limitations: Estimates of total diversity based on one million sequenced T cells were regarded as lower bounds and as underestimates. Observed TCR beta diversity correlated strongly with the percentage of naive T cells measured by flow cytometry. Because donor CMV infection status was unknown, age-related changes in expanded clonotypes were potentially confounded. Since profiling was done on bulk unsorted PBMCs, naive and antigen-experienced compartments could not be conclusively compared. The long-lived group showed more naive CD4+ T cells, fewer expanded clones and increased TCR diversity than the aged group, suggesting age selection. As age increased, observed TCR beta diversity per million T cells dropped in a roughly linear way, and a significant reduction was already evident by age 40.

Turning to this clonotype: The clone's antigen remains unknown. Within one base of it there is no much larger clone, and no base qualities were kept.

Donors were a few dozen systemically healthy Caucasian individuals from Russia aged 6 to 90 years. Approximately 9.3 milliliters of peripheral blood were collected from each donor into EDTA-treated Vacutainer tubes. Ficoll-Paque density-gradient centrifugation was used to isolate PBMCs, with at least 7 million per sample. Total RNA was extracted from PBMCs with Trizol reagent, with at least 6 micrograms obtained per sample. For every donor, an aliquot of PBMCs went through flow cytometry to measure the percentages of naive CD45RAhigh/CD27high T cells. Deletion took 6 bases off V and 0 bases off J, with a span of 12 bases between the germline ends. CDR1 and CDR2, per the germline V gene (reference sequence), are DFQATT and SNEGSKA. The CDR3 spans 14 residues, from the cysteine through the phenylalanine. Here the CDR3 DNA is all that survives: 42 bases in frame from base 1. Receptor amplification or capture employed 5' RACE. The data were produced on an Illumina HiSeq 2500. The second PCR ran for roughly 7 to 12 cycles and used a J-beta primer mix along with a sample-barcoded 5' primer. A template-switch 5' adaptor carrying 12 random nucleotides introduced a unique molecular identifier onto each TCR beta cDNA molecule. Each sample yielded at least 2.5 million CDR3-containing paired-end reads. First-strand cDNA synthesis was performed from all RNA using the Mint cDNA synthesis kit, with priming by a TRBC-specific oligonucleotide. After uracil-DNA glycosylase treatment, a first 18-cycle PCR used universal primers M1SS and BC2_uni_R on all cDNA. Per the source publication's procedure: Each sample was normalized by randomly selecting 1 million high-quality reads, each carrying a distinct molecular identifier. Instead of being binned into consensus sequences, reads that shared molecular identifiers were thrown out. CDR3 identification, clonotype clustering and error correction used MiTCR with a Q25 quality threshold and the strictest error-elimination algorithm. A nonparametric unseen species model using Euler transformation provided a lower-bound estimate of total TCR beta diversity. The public sequencing data were trimmed at Q25 with fastp and processed into clonotypes with MiXCR by TCRdb, which kept only in-frame beta chains. Rows are unified per CDR3 protein, each entry keeping the most common DNA and genes. The V and J calls were determined by TCRdb, not by the authors. In this sample the table shows under 2 million distinct CDR3 sequences, about 31% of which occur a single time. The ten largest clones take up around 11% of the sample.

This TCR was recovered from a woman aged 25 to 45 in good health. Sequencing input: blood. Rearrangement joined TRBV20-1 to TRBJ2-1, with the D gene too uncertain to name. The bases read TGCAGTGCGGTCGGAGATTTCTCCTACAATGAGCAGTTCTTC. This gives the protein CSAVGDFSYNEQFF.